This T cell receptor (beta chain) was sequenced during a study of blood T cell repertoires in COVID-19. A few counts support this clone. This CDR3 comprises 14 residues. CDR1 is SEHNR and CDR2 is FQNEAQ in the germline V gene (reference sequence). The V and J ends lost 1 base and 7 bases, in that order; junction bases with no gene match: 5. The table came from immunoSEQ multiplex PCR; TCRdb's copy has only in-frame clones and leaves some out. In the table there are 100,000 or so clones, approximately 81% of which are singletons. This chain uses TRBV7-9 with TRBJ2-5; 8 positions match TRBD2. The TCR sequence derives from a human donor in a cohort sampled during active COVID-19. Source material: peripheral blood. The CDR3 here is CASSLGSGEGTQYF. CDR3 DNA sequence: TGTGCCAGCAGCTTAGGTAGCGGGGAAGGGACCCAGTACTTC.